The rows below give T cell receptor beta chains drawn from one sample of a study of T cell responses to AZD1222 COVID-19 vaccine. Sequencing used immunoSEQ multiplex PCR; TCRdb keeps in-frame clones, though not all of them. Found here are about 150,000 clones, about 92% of them singletons; the top ten hold approximately 3.4%. Sample: peripheral blood, taken 28 days after the second AZD1222 dose. Receptors were obtained from an adult who received the AZD1222 COVID-19 vaccine. The CDR3 runs from the conserved cysteine through the conserved F or W. D genes are given only for firm matches. Where a row states a size, it is once, few, many or the class of an expanded clone; other rows omit it.

>TRBD1|NA|TRBV6-2/TRBV6-3|TRBJ2-1
CASSDRVNEQFF
TGTGCCAGCAGTGACAGGGTAAATGAGCAGTTCTTC
>TRBD1|NA|TRBV14|TRBJ2-7
CASSQFVGTASYEQYF
TGTGCCAGCAGCCAATTCGTAGGGACAGCCTCCTACGAGCAGTACTTC
>NA|NA|TRBV11-3|TRBJ2-5
CASSPTGQQETQYF
TGTGCCAGCAGCCCCACAGGACAGCAAGAGACCCAGTACTTC
>NA|few|TRBV6-5|TRBJ2-7
CASSYSMVANYEQYF
TGTGCCAGCAGTTACTCGATGGTAGCAAACTACGAGCAGTACTTC
>TRBD2|NA|TRBV10-1|TRBJ2-2
CASSDGASGKGLFF
TGCGCCAGCAGTGATGGGGCTAGCGGGAAGGGGCTGTTTTTT
>TRBD2|NA|TRBV5-1|TRBJ2-2
CASSSGLAGGTGELFF
TGCGCCAGCAGCTCGGGACTAGCGGGGGGCACCGGGGAGCTGTTTTTT
>NA|NA|TRBV27|TRBJ1-1
CASSLFSQMNTEAFF
TGTGCCAGCAGTTTATTTTCACAAATGAACACTGAAGCTTTCTTT
>TRBD1|NA|TRBV9|TRBJ1-6
CASSQGGDSPLHF
TGTGCCAGCAGCCAGGGGGGGGATTCACCCCTCCACTTT
>NA|NA|TRBV5-1|TRBJ1-5
CASSAGSNSNQPQHF
TGCGCCAGCAGCGCCGGGTCGAATAGCAATCAGCCCCAGCATTTT
>NA|NA|TRBV12-3/TRBV12-4|TRBJ2-7
CASSWDQGQQYF
TGTGCCAGCAGTTGGGACCAGGGTCAGCAGTACTTC
>NA|once|TRBV18|TRBJ1-2
CASSPDSAARLGGYTF
NA
>TRBD1|NA|TRBV23-1|TRBJ1-2
CASTWGDSYGYTF
TGCGCCAGCACTTGGGGGGACAGCTATGGCTACACCTTC
>TRBD2|NA|TRBV28|TRBJ2-1
CASSTAGDLANEQFF
TGTGCCAGCAGTACAGCGGGAGATTTGGCAAATGAGCAGTTCTTC
>NA|NA|TRBV3-1/TRBV3-2|TRBJ2-1
CASSPGPSEYNEQFF
TGTGCCAGCAGCCCTGGACCCTCCGAATACAATGAGCAGTTCTTC
>TRBD1|NA|TRBV28|TRBJ2-5
CASSPNRDRETQYF
TGTGCCAGCAGTCCGAACCGGGACAGAGAGACCCAGTACTTC
>NA|once|TRBV10-3|TRBJ1-5
CAIAQNQPQHF
TGTGCCATCGCCCAAAATCAGCCCCAGCATTTT
>TRBD1|NA|TRBV10-3|TRBJ1-5
CAISAGTGGGQPQHF
TGTGCCATCAGCGCCGGGACAGGGGGAGGTCAGCCCCAGCATTTT
>TRBD2|NA|TRBV14|TRBJ2-3
CASSPGRSGGLTDTQYF
TGTGCCAGCAGCCCTGGGCGTAGCGGGGGGCTCACAGATACGCAGTATTTT
>NA|NA|TRBV3-1/TRBV3-2|TRBJ2-7
CASRGDHYEQYF
TGTGCCAGCAGGGGTGATCACTACGAGCAGTACTTC
>TRBD2|NA|TRBV5-1|TRBJ2-5
CASSLAGEGETQYF
TGCGCCAGCAGCTTGGCCGGGGAGGGAGAGACCCAGTACTTC